These T cell receptor beta chains were read from a single sample in a study of cytomegalovirus exposure and HLA in healthy donors. Clones were read by immunoSEQ multiplex PCR, and TCRdb kept only the in-frame ones, dropping some. The sample lists around 97,000 clones, 73% occurring once. The source material was PBMCs. Source of these receptors: a man aged 40-50 years in good health and CMV-seronegative. CDR3s leave out the opening cysteine and the closing phenylalanine or tryptophan. The D gene is left open where the match is weak. Clone size is not always given. Where it is, it says once, few, many or a class for expanded clones.

once	TRBV28	TRBJ1-2	NA	ASSWGRDYGYT
NA	TRBV4-2	TRBJ2-3	TRBD2	ASSPGTISSTDTQY
few	TRBV5-8	TRBJ2-7	TRBD1	ASNGQVIYEQY
NA	TRBV5-1	TRBJ2-5	TRBD1	ASSPGQGPQETQY
NA	TRBV7-2	TRBJ2-7	NA	ASSLVPGRSYEQY
NA	TRBV7-6	TRBJ2-3	NA	ASSFSTREGTDTQY
NA	TRBV6-6	TRBJ1-6	NA	ASSSGRSSYNSPLH
few	TRBV5-6	TRBJ1-1	NA	ASSLFRGSTEAF
NA	TRBV19	TRBJ1-5	NA	ASSGTKVSNQPQH
few	TRBV6-1	TRBJ1-6	NA	ASSGVRGDSPLH